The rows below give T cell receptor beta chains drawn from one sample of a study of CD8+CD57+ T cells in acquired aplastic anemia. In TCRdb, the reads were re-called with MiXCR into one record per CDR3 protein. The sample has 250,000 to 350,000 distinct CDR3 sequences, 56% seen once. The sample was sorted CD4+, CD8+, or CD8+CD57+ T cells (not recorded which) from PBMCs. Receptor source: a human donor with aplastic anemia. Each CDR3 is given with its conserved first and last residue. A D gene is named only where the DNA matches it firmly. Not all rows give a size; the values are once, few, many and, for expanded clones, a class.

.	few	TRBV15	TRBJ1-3	TGTGCCACCAGCCGCCCAGGGGAGGGAAACACCATATATTTT	CATSRPGEGNTIYF
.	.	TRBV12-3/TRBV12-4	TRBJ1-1	TGTGCCAGCAGTTTTAGTCCGAACACTGAAGCTTTCTTT	CASSFSPNTEAFF
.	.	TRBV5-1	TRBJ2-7	TGCGCCAGCAGCTTTGTAGGGAAATACGAGCAGTACTTC	CASSFVGKYEQYF
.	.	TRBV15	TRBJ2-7	TGTGCCGCCAGCAGACGACCCTCACTAGTGGGAGTTTACGAGCAGTACTTC	CAASRRPSLVGVYEQYF
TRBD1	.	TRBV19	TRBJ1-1	TGTGCCAGTAGACTCACGGGGGACAGGGATGCTTTCTTT	CASRLTGDRDAFF
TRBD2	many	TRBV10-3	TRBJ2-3	TGTGCCATCAGTAGGGGACTAGCTAGCACAGATACGCAGTATTTT	CAISRGLASTDTQYF
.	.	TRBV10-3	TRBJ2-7	TGTGCCACCGGTACCTCGGTCTACGAGCAGTACTTC	CATGTSVYEQYF
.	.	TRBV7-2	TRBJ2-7	TGTGCCAGCAGCCCCGGGACGGCGGGCTACGAGCAGTACTTC	CASSPGTAGYEQYF
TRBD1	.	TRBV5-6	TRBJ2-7	TGTGCCAGCGGGGGACAGGGTTTCCACGAGCAGTACTTC	CASGGQGFHEQYF
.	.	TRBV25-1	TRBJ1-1	TGTGCCAGCAGTGGTTTCAGGGCGGGGCTCACTGAAGCTTTCTTT	CASSGFRAGLTEAFF
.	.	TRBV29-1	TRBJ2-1	TGCAGCGCTGGGGGGTCGGGTGAGCAGTTCTTC	CSAGGSGEQFF
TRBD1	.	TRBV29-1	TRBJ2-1	TGCAGCGTTCAGGGACAGGGCAGCAAGGATGAGCAGTTCTTC	CSVQGQGSKDEQFF
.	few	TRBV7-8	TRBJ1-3	TGTGCCAGCAGCCAAGACACAGCTGGAAACACCATATATTTT	CASSQDTAGNTIYF
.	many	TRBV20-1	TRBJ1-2	TGCAGTGCTAGAGATGGGGTTAACTATGGCTACACCTTC	CSARDGVNYGYTF
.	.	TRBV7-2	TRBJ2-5	TGTGCCAGCAGCTTAGGACTAGAATCCCAGTACTTC	CASSLGLESQYF
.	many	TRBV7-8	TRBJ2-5	TGTGCCAGCAGCCCAGGAGGGAGAGGGGGGGCCCAGTACTTC	CASSPGGRGGAQYF
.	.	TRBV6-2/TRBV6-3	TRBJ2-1	TGTGCCAGCAGTGACAACAGGGAGGCGGACAATGAGCAGTTCTTC	CASSDNREADNEQFF
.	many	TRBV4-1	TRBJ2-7	TGCGCCAGCAGCCAAGATATGCCGGAACGGACCCTGGCCTACGAGCAGTACTTC	CASSQDMPERTLAYEQYF
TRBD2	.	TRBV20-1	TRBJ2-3	TGCAGTGCTAGTGACAGCGGGGGGGCGTATACGCAGTATTTT	CSASDSGGAYTQYF
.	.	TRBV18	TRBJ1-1	TGTGCCAGCTCACCCCCTGGACTAGCGGGCACTGAAGCTTTCTTT	CASSPPGLAGTEAFF
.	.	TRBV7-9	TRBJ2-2	TGTGCCAGCAGCTTAGTCCAAAACACCGGGGAGCTGTTTTTT	CASSLVQNTGELFF
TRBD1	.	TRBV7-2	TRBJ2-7	TGTGCCAGCAGCTTAGCGGCCTCCGGGACAGCAACCTACGAGCAGTACTTC	CASSLAASGTATYEQYF
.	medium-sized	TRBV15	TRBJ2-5	TGTGCCACCAGCAGAGGAGGACAGCAAGAGACCCAGTACTTC	CATSRGGQQETQYF
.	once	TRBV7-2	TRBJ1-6	TGTGCCAGCAGCTTAAAGGGCTCGGGTTCACCCCTCCACTTT	CASSLKGSGSPLHF
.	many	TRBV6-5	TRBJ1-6	TGTGCCAGCAGTTTCATGGGGACATTAGGGAGCTCCTATAATTCACCCCTCCACTTT	CASSFMGTLGSSYNSPLHF
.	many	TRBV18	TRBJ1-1	TGTGCCAGCTCGCCAGACATGAACACTGAAGCTTTCTTT	CASSPDMNTEAFF
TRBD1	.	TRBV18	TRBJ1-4	TGTGCCAGCTCAAGCGCCGGGACAGTGGGGGAAAAACTGTTTTTT	CASSSAGTVGEKLFF
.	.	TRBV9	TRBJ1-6	TGTGCCAGCAGCGGGTCCGGGACGGGGGGTTCACCCCTCCACTTT	CASSGSGTGGSPLHF
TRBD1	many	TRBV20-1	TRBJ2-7	TGCAGTGCTAGACCGCCTGATACGGGACAGGGGGCGCGAGGGCAGTACTTC	CSARPPDTGQGARGQYF
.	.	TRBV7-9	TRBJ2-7	TGTGCCAGCAGCTTAGTTCCGGGGGAAAACGAGCAGTACTTC	CASSLVPGENEQYF
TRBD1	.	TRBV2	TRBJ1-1	TGTGCCAGCAGTTACCCTCCGGGACAGCTTAACACTGAAGCTTTCTTT	CASSYPPGQLNTEAFF
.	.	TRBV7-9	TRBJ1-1	TGTGCCAGCAGCCTACAGGGAAGCACTGAAGCTTTCTTT	CASSLQGSTEAFF
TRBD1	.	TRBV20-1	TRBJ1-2	TGCAGTGCTAGAGATAAACAGGGGGCCTATGGCTACACCTTC	CSARDKQGAYGYTF
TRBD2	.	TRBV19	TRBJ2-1	TGTGCCAGTGGCTTGACTAGCGGGAGTCCGCAGTTCTTC	CASGLTSGSPQFF
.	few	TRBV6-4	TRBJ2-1	TGTGCCAGCAGTGACCAAGGGGGGGTAGGCAATGAGCAGTTCTTC	CASSDQGGVGNEQFF
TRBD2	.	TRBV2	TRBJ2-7	TGTGCCAGCAGTACCAAACCCGAAGCGGGGCCCTCCTACGAGCAGTACTTC	CASSTKPEAGPSYEQYF
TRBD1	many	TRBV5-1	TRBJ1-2	TGCGCCAGCAGCGTGACAGGGAGCAACTATGGCTACACCTTC	CASSVTGSNYGYTF
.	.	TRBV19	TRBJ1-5	TGTGCCAGTAGTATGCAGGAAGATCAGCCCCAGCATTTT	CASSMQEDQPQHF
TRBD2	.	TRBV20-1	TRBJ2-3	TGCAGTGCGAGAGGTAACGGGGGGACAGATACGCAGTATTTT	CSARGNGGTDTQYF
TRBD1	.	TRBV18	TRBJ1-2	TGTGCCAGCTCACCCGCGACAGGGACTAAGACCTTC	CASSPATGTKTF
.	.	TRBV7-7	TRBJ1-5	TGTGCCAGCAGCCAAGGCGGTAGGGGGGTGGGCAATCAGCCCCAGCATTTT	CASSQGGRGVGNQPQHF
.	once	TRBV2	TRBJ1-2	TGTGCCAGCAGGGGCCTCCATGGCTACACCTTC	CASRGLHGYTF
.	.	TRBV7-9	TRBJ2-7	TGTGCCAGCAGCCCCCGGGCCAGGGCAGGAGGCTACGAGCAGTACTTC	CASSPRARAGGYEQYF
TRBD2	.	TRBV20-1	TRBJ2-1	TGCAGTGCTAGAGGTCCGTTAGCGGGAGGGTACAATGAGCAGTTCTTC	CSARGPLAGGYNEQFF
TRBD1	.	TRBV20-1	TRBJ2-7	TGCAGTGCTAGCGGGGACAGGGTGTCGGGCGAGCAGTACTTC	CSASGDRVSGEQYF
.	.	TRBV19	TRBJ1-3	TGTGCCAGTAGTCCGCCGGGACGCTTAATGGGAAACACCATATATTTT	CASSPPGRLMGNTIYF
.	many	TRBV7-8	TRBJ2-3	TGTGCCAGCAGCGCAAACCAGGGGGATACGCAGTATTTT	CASSANQGDTQYF
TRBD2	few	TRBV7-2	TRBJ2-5	TGTGCCAGCAGCCTCAACCCCGGGACGGGGGGAGAGACCCAGTACTTC	CASSLNPGTGGETQYF